This TCR beta chain was observed in a study of T-cell reconstitution after alpha-beta-depleted transplantation in children. Broader study findings: Several hundred expanded graft clones reportedly were the source of alpha-beta T cells about two months after transplant.

A note on this clonotype: The antigen is not known.

V was pared by 7 bases and J by 1 base, with 1 base of the junction left unmatched. The CDR3 runs to 13 residues. The germline gives CDR1 SQVTM, CDR2 ANQGSEA. As it was prepared, the TCRbeta library received unique molecular identifiers. MiXCR, applied by TCRdb to the PCR reads, yields one record per CDR3 protein. Of approximately 250,000 distinct CDR3 sequences listed, roughly 26% are singletons. The sample consisted of PBMCs, taken before TCRalphabeta/CD19-depleted stem cell transplant. The sequence was obtained from a girl aged 2 to 9 with Fanconi anemia, due to receive a stem cell transplant. The gene calls are TRBV29-1 and TRBJ2-2, with 9 bases fitting TRBD1. Written as DNA, the CDR3 is TGCAGCGGGACAGGGGTGAACACCGGGGAGCTGTTTTTT. Amino acid sequence: CSGTGVNTGELFF.